This TCR beta chain comes out of a study of coeliac disease. Study details: Coeliac patients had active, refractory type I, or gluten-free-diet-controlled disease. Study results and limitations: Unbiased detection of gliadin-specific T cells was judged not feasible with this approach. Control samples showed higher TRB and TRG clonality than intraepithelial and lamina propria samples in active celiac disease. Largely private TRB repertoires meant most sequences were sample-unique.

Only in-frame clones appear in the TCRdb table, and some are missing; sequencing was by immunoSEQ multiplex PCR. Of about 6,700 clones in the sample, 65% to 70% are singletons; the top ten hold more than 3.5%. From germline, CDR1 is LGHNA and CDR2 YNFKEQ. V lost 0 bases to trimming and J lost 3 bases, with 11 bases between them. This CDR3 comprises 15 residues. One frozen 500,000-cell aliquot per fraction was sequenced. Concerning this clone: The antigen remains unidentified.

Sequenced: lamina propria lymphocytes from the gut. This chain joins TRBV4-2 and TRBJ2-5; D is unclear. The receptor was derived from a woman younger than 35 with active celiac disease. As DNA, the CDR3 is TGTGCCAGCAGCCAAGACCCGAACCCAGAAGAGACCCAGTACTTC. Encoded protein: CASSQDPNPEETQYF.